This is a list of T cell receptor beta chains from one sample in a study of response to subunit inactivated influenza vaccine. One entry per CDR3 protein, called by TCRdb with MiXCR from the RT-PCR reads. Of under 500,000 distinct CDR3 sequences in the sample, approximately 11% were seen once. The sequences come from PBMCs from blood, collected more than 35 days after vaccination. Source of these receptors: a man in his fifties or sixties who received an inactivated influenza vaccine. Both conserved end residues are part of each CDR3. Fields, in order: J gene, V gene, clone size, D gene, CDR3 DNA, CDR3 protein. A D gene is named only where the DNA matches it firmly. Only some rows state a clone size, as once, few, many or a class for expanded clones.

>TRBJ2-1|TRBV5-1|few|TRBD2
TGCGCCAGCAGCCCTATTGGCCCGGGACTAGCAGGGGATGAGCAGTTCTTC
CASSPIGPGLAGDEQFF
>TRBJ2-1|TRBV7-9|-|TRBD2
TGTGCCATCAGCTTAGCTACGGGACTAGTAAACAATGAGCAGTTCTTC
CAISLATGLVNNEQFF
>TRBJ2-5|TRBV5-6|few|-
TGTGCCAGCAGCTTACCGCACACACGGAACGTCTGGAAGACCCAGTACTTC
CASSLPHTRNVWKTQYF
>TRBJ2-1|TRBV12-3/TRBV12-4|many|-
TGTGCCAGCAGTTTACGGGGGGCCGATGAGCAGTTCTTC
CASSLRGADEQFF
>TRBJ1-1|TRBV20-1|few|-
TGCAGTGCTCACAACACTGAAGCTTTCTTT
CSAHNTEAFF
>TRBJ2-3|TRBV11-1|few|TRBD2
TGTGCCAGCAGCTTAGACCGACTAGCGGGGGGCCTGACAGATACGCAGTATTTT
CASSLDRLAGGLTDTQYF
>TRBJ2-2|TRBV4-2|many|-
TGTGCCAGCAGCCAAGACACAGTTATTGGCGGGGAGCTGTTTTTT
CASSQDTVIGGELFF
>TRBJ2-4|TRBV4-1|many|-
TGCGCCAGCAGCCAAGAAGGGGGACTTGGACGGAACATTCAGTACTTC
CASSQEGGLGRNIQYF
>TRBJ1-5|TRBV20-1|-|-
TGCAGTGCTAGAGATAGCGATTATAGCAATCAGCCCCAGCATTTT
CSARDSDYSNQPQHF
>TRBJ2-7|TRBV5-1|few|TRBD2
TGCGCCAGCAGCTTGGCGCCGGGACTAGCGGCCTACGAGCAGTACTTC
CASSLAPGLAAYEQYF
>TRBJ2-3|TRBV7-2|few|-
TGTGCCAGCACGTCCCGGCGGTCCCGGTCAGATACGCAGTATTTT
CASTSRRSRSDTQYF
>TRBJ1-1|TRBV6-1|few|-
TGTGCCAGCAGTGTTAACGGACCTGAAGCTTTCTTT
CASSVNGPEAFF
>TRBJ2-2|TRBV7-6|-|-
TGTGCCAGCAGCTTAATAGAAGACACCGGGGAGCTGTTTTTT
CASSLIEDTGELFF
>TRBJ2-5|TRBV28|few|-
TGTGCCAGCATTGAGGGTGAGACCCAGTACTTC
CASIEGETQYF
>TRBJ2-5|TRBV20-1|many|TRBD2
TGCAGTGCGGGACTAGCGGGGTTGGAGACCCAGTACTTC
CSAGLAGLETQYF
>TRBJ2-1|TRBV12-3/TRBV12-4|-|TRBD2
TGTGCCAGCAGGCCGGGACTAGCGGGGGGCCGGGAGCAGTTCTTC
CASRPGLAGGREQFF
>TRBJ2-5|TRBV10-3|-|TRBD2
TGTGCCATCAGTGACTCTAGCGGGAGGGCCCAAGAGACCCAGTACTTC
CAISDSSGRAQETQYF
>TRBJ2-4|TRBV3-1|-|-
TGTGCCCTGGGGAGGAAGAAAAACATTCAGTACTTC
CALGRKKNIQYF
>TRBJ2-4|TRBV2|once|TRBD2
TGTGCCAGTGGGGGGGTTCCAGGACTGGCTGTTCGAAACATTCAGTACTTC
CASGGVPGLAVRNIQYF
>TRBJ2-1|TRBV12-3/TRBV12-4|many|-
TGTGCCAGCAGTTTGCGGTTTGAGCAGTTCTTC
CASSLRFEQFF
>TRBJ2-1|TRBV6-2/TRBV6-3|many|TRBD2
TGTGCCAGCAGTAGTGCGGGAGGGAGAAGCTCCTACAATGAGCAGTTCTTC
CASSSAGGRSSYNEQFF
>TRBJ2-7|TRBV5-6|many|-
TGTGCCAGCAGCTTGGTTGGGGGTGGCGAGCAGTACTTC
CASSLVGGGEQYF
>TRBJ2-1|TRBV7-2|-|TRBD2
TGTGCCAGCTGCCCCGAAGGACTAGCGTCGAATGAGCAGTTCTTC
CASCPEGLASNEQFF
>TRBJ1-6|TRBV15|many|-
TGTGCCACCAGCAGAGATCGTGTCTCCTATAATTCACCCCTCCACTTT
CATSRDRVSYNSPLHF
>TRBJ1-6|TRBV20-1|-|TRBD1
TGCAGTGCTCGACCACAGGGGAATTCACCCCTCCACTTT
CSARPQGNSPLHF
>TRBJ1-1|TRBV6-6|few|-
TGTGCCAGCAGTTACCCCCAAGGTGAAGCTTTCTTT
CASSYPQGEAFF
>TRBJ2-7|TRBV4-1|few|-
TGCGCCAGCAGCCAAATTCTCACGGGACGCAACGAGCAGTACTTC
CASSQILTGRNEQYF
>TRBJ2-7|TRBV12-3/TRBV12-4|many|-
TGTGCCAGCACCCCCGGACGGACCTACGAGCAGTACTTC
CASTPGRTYEQYF
>TRBJ2-3|TRBV5-1|few|TRBD1
TGCGCCAGCAGCCTGAGGACAGGGGGCAGACGCACAGATACGCAGTATTTT
CASSLRTGGRRTDTQYF
>TRBJ2-5|TRBV20-1|many|-
TGCAGTGCTAGCCGCACGCACAAAGAGACCCAGTACTTC
CSASRTHKETQYF
>TRBJ2-3|TRBV6-2/TRBV6-3|few|-
TGTGCCAGCAGTTCCCCGGGAGTTCCCACGCAGTATTTT
CASSSPGVPTQYF